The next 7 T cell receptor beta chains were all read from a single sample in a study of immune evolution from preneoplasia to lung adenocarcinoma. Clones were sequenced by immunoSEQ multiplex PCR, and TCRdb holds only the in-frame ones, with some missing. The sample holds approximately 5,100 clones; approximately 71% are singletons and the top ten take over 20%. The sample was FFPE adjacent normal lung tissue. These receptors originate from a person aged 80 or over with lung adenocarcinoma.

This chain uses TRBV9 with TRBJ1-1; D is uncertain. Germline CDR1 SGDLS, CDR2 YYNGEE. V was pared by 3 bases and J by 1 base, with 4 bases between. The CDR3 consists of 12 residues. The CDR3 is CASSEGNTEAFF. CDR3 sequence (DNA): TGTGCCAGCAGCGAAGGGAACACTGAAGCTTTCTTT.

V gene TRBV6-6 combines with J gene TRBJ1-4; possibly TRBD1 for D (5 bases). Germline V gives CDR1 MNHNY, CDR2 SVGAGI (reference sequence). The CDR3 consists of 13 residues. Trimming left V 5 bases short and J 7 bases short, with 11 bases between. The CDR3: CASSNRDAEKLFF. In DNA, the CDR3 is TGTGCCAGCAGTAACCGGGACGCTGAAAAACTGTTTTTT.

The CDR3 DNA reads as TGTGCCAGCAGCGTAGCTGACGGGGAGCTGTTTTTT. Its translation is CASSVADGELFF. The chain has TRBV9 and TRBJ2-2; D gene ambiguous. V was trimmed by 0 bases and J by 7 bases, leaving 4 bases between them. The CDR3 consists of 12 residues. CDR1 is SGDLS and CDR2 is YYNGEE in the germline V gene. The full variable domain, its missing parts supplied by reference TRBV9 and TRBJ2-2, is DSGVTQTPKHLITATGQRVTLRCSPRSGDLSVYWYQQSLDQGLQFLIQYYNGEERAKGNILERFSAQQFPDLHSELNLSSLELGDSALYFCASSVADGELFFGEGSRLTVL.

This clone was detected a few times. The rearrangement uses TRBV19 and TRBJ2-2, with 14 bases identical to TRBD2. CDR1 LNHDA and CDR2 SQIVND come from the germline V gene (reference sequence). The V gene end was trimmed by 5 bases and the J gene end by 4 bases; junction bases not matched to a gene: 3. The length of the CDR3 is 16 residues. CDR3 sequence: CASSGGTSGGTGELFF. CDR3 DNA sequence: TGTGCCAGTAGTGGGGGGACTAGCGGGGGCACCGGGGAGCTGTTTTTT.

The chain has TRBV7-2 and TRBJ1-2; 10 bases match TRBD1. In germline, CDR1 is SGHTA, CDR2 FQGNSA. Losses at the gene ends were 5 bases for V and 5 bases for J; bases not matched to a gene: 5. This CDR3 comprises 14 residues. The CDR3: CASSPQDRGYGYTF. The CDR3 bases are TGTGCCAGCAGCCCTCAGGACAGGGGGTATGGCTACACCTTC. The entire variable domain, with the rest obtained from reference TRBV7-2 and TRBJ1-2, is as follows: GAGVSQSPSNKVTEKGKDVELRCDPISGHTALYWYRQSLGQGLEFLIYFQGNSAPDKSGLPSDRFSAERTGGSVSTLTIQRTQQEDSAVYLCASSPQDRGYGYTFGSGTRLTVV.

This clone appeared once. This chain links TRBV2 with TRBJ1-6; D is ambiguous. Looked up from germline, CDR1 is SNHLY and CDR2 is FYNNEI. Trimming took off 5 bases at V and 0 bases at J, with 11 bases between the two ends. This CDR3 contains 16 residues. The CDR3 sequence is CASSPGVSSYNSPLHF. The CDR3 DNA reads TGTGCCAGCAGTCCTGGGGTTTCCTCCTATAATTCACCCCTCCACTTT.

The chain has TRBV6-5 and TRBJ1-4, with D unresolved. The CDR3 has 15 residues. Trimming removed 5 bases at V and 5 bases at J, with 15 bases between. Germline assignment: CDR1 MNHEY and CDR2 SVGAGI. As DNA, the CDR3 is TGTGCCAGCAGTCCGCCCGGAGAAGGGAATGAAAAACTGTTTTTT. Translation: CASSPPGEGNEKLFF.